This TCR beta chain was sequenced during a study of cytomegalovirus exposure and HLA in healthy donors. A note on this clone: Its antigen is unknown.

This PCR relied on a set of 60 Vbeta primers and 13 Jbeta primers. Data came from immunoSEQ multiplex PCR; TCRdb stores just in-frame clones and leaves some out. The sample lists about 130,000 clones; 70% to 90% were seen once. Study observations and caveats: HLA allele associations emerged for fewer than 20,000 TCR beta sequences in a later analysis, at 0.05 false discovery rate. In an earlier analysis, about 87% or about 30%: the productive usage of most TCR beta V segments. In a later analysis, TCR beta V- and J-gene trimming showed a link to a missense DCLRE1C variant.

V lost 7 bases to trimming and J lost 0 bases; unmatched junction nucleotides: 6. Germline CDR1 MNHNS, CDR2 SASEGT. The CDR3 is 15 residues long. The TCR was taken from a middle-aged woman in good health and CMV-seropositive. The specimen sequenced was PBMCs. The chain carries TRBV6-1 and TRBJ2-7; 10 nucleotides agree with TRBD2. Written as DNA, the CDR3 is TGTGCCAGCAAACCTAGCGGGGGCCCCTCCTACGAGCAGTACTTC. This translates into CASKPSGGPSYEQYF.